One sample yielded the 26 T cell receptor beta chains listed below, sequenced in a study of cytomegalovirus exposure and HLA in healthy donors. The PCR employed 60 Vbeta primers together with 13 Jbeta primers. Repertoires were generated with immunoSEQ multiplex PCR, while TCRdb's copy carries only in-frame clones and drops some. The sample contains more than 150,000 clones, more than 75% of which appear only once. The specimen was PBMCs. These receptors were obtained from a woman aged 18-30 years in good health and CMV-seronegative.

J is TRBJ2-5 and V is TRBV2; possibly TRBD2 for D (7 bases). The CDR3 is 15 amino acids. The germline CDR1 and CDR2 sequences are SNHLY and FYNNEI. The V and J ends lost 1 base and 5 bases respectively, with 14 bases between them. The chain's CDR3 is CASSEVRGGGETQYF. CDR3 DNA: TGTGCCAGCAGTGAAGTTCGCGGGGGCGGGGAGACCCAGTACTTC.

The chain combines TRBV30 with TRBJ1-2; 7 bases fit TRBD1. CDR1 GTSNPN and CDR2 SVGIG come from the germline V gene (reference sequence). With V trimmed by 1 base and J by 8 bases, 10 bases remained unmatched. The CDR3 is made up of 14 amino acids. For the CDR3, the DNA is TGTGCCTGGAGTGGGGACAGCACCAGAGGAGGCTACACCTTC. Its protein is CAWSGDSTRGGYTF.

This clone was seen a single time. The rearrangement links TRBV18 to TRBJ2-3; 15 nucleotides match TRBD2. The germline V gene has CDR1 KGHSH and CDR2 LQKENI. J gave up 5 bases and V 6 bases, and 6 bases lay outside the gene matches. The CDR3 runs to 16 residues. The chain's CDR3 is CASSGGLAGGEDTQYF. As DNA, the CDR3 is TGTGCCAGCTCCGGAGGACTAGCGGGAGGGGAAGATACGCAGTATTTT. The full variable domain, completed using reference TRBV18 and TRBJ2-3, is NAGVMQNPRHLVRRRGQEARLRCSPMKGHSHVYWYRQLPEEGLKFMVYLQKENIIDESGMPKERFSAEFPKEGPSILRIQQVVRGDSAAYFCASSGGLAGGEDTQYFGPGTRLTVL.

The CDR3, as DNA: TGTGCCAGCAGTTTCGGGGACAGGGTTGAGCAGTACTTC. Its translation is CASSFGDRVEQYF. The J gene is TRBJ2-7, the V gene TRBV28; 9 nucleotides line up with TRBD1. The CDR3 runs 13 residues. Germline loops: CDR1 MDHEN, CDR2 SYDVKM. V trimming: 3 bases; J trimming: 7 bases; junction bases outside the gene matches: 4.

The chain recombines TRBV29-1 with TRBJ1-5; D is ambiguous. V was clipped by 1 base and J by 5 bases, with 12 bases between them. Germline lookup yields CDR1 SQVTM and CDR2 ANQGSEA. This CDR3 comprises 14 residues. This chain's CDR3 is CSVEGSGRDQPQHF. The CDR3, as DNA: TGCAGCGTTGAAGGATCCGGGAGAGATCAGCCCCAGCATTTT.

The CDR3 sequence: CASRTPTGEASGNTIYF. The CDR3 DNA follows: TGTGCCAGTAGGACCCCGACAGGGGAGGCATCTGGAAACACCATATATTTT. V usage is TRBV19 and J usage is TRBJ1-3, with TRBD1 matching over 8 bases. J was trimmed by 1 base and V by 6 bases; bases with no gene match: 11. This CDR3 has 17 residues. Germline lookup yields CDR1 LNHDA and CDR2 SQIVND (reference sequence). The full variable domain, its missing parts supplied by reference TRBV19 and TRBJ1-3, is DGGITQSPKYLFRKEGQNVTLSCEQNLNHDAMYWYRQDPGQGLRLIYYSQIVNDFQKGDIAEGYSVSREKKESFPLTVTSAQKNPTAFYLCASRTPTGEASGNTIYFGEGSWLTVV.

This chain links TRBV25-1 with TRBJ2-1; no firm D call. Trimming stripped 2 bases from V and 3 bases from J, with 17 bases between. Germline values: CDR1 MGHDK, CDR2 SYGVNS. This CDR3 region has 17 residues. CDR3 region: CASSEPEASPFYNEQFF. The CDR3 DNA sequence: TGTGCCAGCAGTGAACCTGAGGCATCCCCCTTCTACAATGAGCAGTTCTTC.

The gene calls are TRBV5-4 and TRBJ2-7; 7 nucleotides match TRBD2. V trimming: 1 base; J trimming: 3 bases; junction bases outside the gene matches: 7. The CDR3 is 15 residues long. Germline CDR1 reads SGHNT; CDR2 reads YYREEE (reference sequence). The CDR3 DNA reads TGTGCCAGCAGCTTGCCTAGCGGAGGGCGCTACGAGCAGTACTTC. Translated, it gives CASSLPSGGRYEQYF.

The genes are TRBV27 and TRBJ2-1; TRBD2 matches at 11 bases. From germline, CDR1 is MNHEY and CDR2 SMNVEV (reference sequence). CDR3 size: 14 residues. Trimming removed 3 bases from V and 8 bases from J; junction bases left unmatched: 3. In DNA form, the CDR3 reads TGTGCCAGCAGTTTTAGCGGGGGGGCCGATGAGCAGTTCTTC. This encodes CASSFSGGADEQFF.

The chain links TRBV30 to TRBJ1-1; 7 nucleotides line up with TRBD1. With 6 bases clipped from V and 5 bases from J, the junction kept 12 bases outside the gene matches. The CDR3 length is 14 residues. Germline V gene sequence: CDR1 GTSNPN, CDR2 SVGIG (reference sequence). The CDR3 spells CACQAGGEQTEAFF. The CDR3 nucleotides read TGTGCCTGTCAGGCAGGGGGAGAACAGACTGAAGCTTTCTTT.

This chain connects TRBV6-1 to TRBJ1-2; 12 bases are shared with TRBD1. The CDR3 runs to 15 residues. Unmatched junction bases numbered 2, after V lost 4 bases and J lost 2 bases. CDR1 and CDR2 from the germline V gene are MNHNS and SASEGT. The CDR3 region has the DNA TGTGCCAGCAGTGCCGGGACAGGGGGCAACTATGGCTACACCTTC. It translates to CASSAGTGGNYGYTF.

CDR3 region: CASGGLATSYEQYF. The CDR3 nucleotides are TGTGCCAGCGGAGGACTAGCAACCTCCTACGAGCAGTACTTC. The rearrangement joins TRBV6-4 to TRBJ2-7; 8 positions agree with TRBD2. Trimming removed 8 bases from V and 0 bases from J; junction bases left unmatched: 6. Germline-derived CDR1 and CDR2 are MRHNA and SNTAGT. The CDR3 totals 14 residues.

This chain uses TRBV30 with TRBJ1-3, with 7 positions matching TRBD1. V lost 1 base and J lost 3; bases outside the gene matches: 0. In germline, CDR1 is GTSNPN, CDR2 SVGIG (reference sequence). The CDR3 contains 13 residues. The CDR3 loop is CAWSAGGGNTIYF. The CDR3 DNA reads TGTGCCTGGAGTGCAGGGGGTGGAAACACCATATATTTT.

V usage is TRBV6-5 and J usage is TRBJ1-3, with TRBD1 as a possible D gene (5 bases). The CDR3 consists of 15 residues. V was pared by 8 bases and J by 4 bases, with 18 bases between. Per germline, CDR1 MNHEY and CDR2 SVGAGI. CDR3 DNA sequence: TGTGCCAGCTCCAGGGCAGCTCAGAACGGAAACACCATATATTTT. Amino acid sequence: CASSRAAQNGNTIYF.

This clone has only a few counts. This chain links TRBV4-1 with TRBJ2-1, with TRBD2 as a possible D gene (5 bases). V lost 2 bases and J 2 bases, leaving 16 bases between the germline ends. The V gene's germline CDR1 is MGHRA and CDR2 YSYEKL. This CDR3 is 17 amino acids long. The CDR3 DNA follows: TGCGCCAGCAGCCAAATCCATCTGGTCGGGACCTACAATGAGCAGTTCTTC. Its translation: CASSQIHLVGTYNEQFF.

The chain is built from TRBV5-4 and TRBJ1-1, with 7 bases identical to TRBD1. Unmatched junction bases numbered 12, after V lost 4 bases and J lost 6 bases. This CDR3 spans 15 amino acids. CDR1 is SGHNT and CDR2 is YYREEE in the germline V gene (reference sequence). In DNA form, the CDR3 reads TGTGCCAGCAGCCGGGACAGCAAAGAATTCGCTGAAGCTTTCTTT. Its translation: CASSRDSKEFAEAFF.

The V gene is TRBV6-1, the J gene TRBJ2-3, with TRBD2 matching over 8 bases. Germline V gene data show CDR1 as MNHNS and CDR2 as SASEGT. Losses at the gene ends were 5 bases for V and 4 bases for J; bases not matched to a gene: 8. The CDR3 is 15 amino acids. CDR3 sequence: CASSPRTSLSDTQYF. The CDR3 nucleotides are TGTGCCAGCAGTCCCCGGACTAGCTTGTCAGATACGCAGTATTTT.

This chain uses TRBV19 with TRBJ2-1, with D possibly TRBD1 on 6 matching bases. CDR3 length: 15 residues. Germline values: CDR1 LNHDA, CDR2 SQIVND (reference sequence). V gave up 5 bases and J gave up 0 bases, with 11 bases separating them. The CDR3 region is CASSRQGSSYNEQFF. DNA of the CDR3: TGTGCCAGTAGTCGTCAGGGGAGCTCCTACAATGAGCAGTTCTTC.

This clone showed up just once. DNA of the CDR3: TGCAGCGTTCTGACAGGGCTGGACTACGAGCAGTACTTC. Its protein is CSVLTGLDYEQYF. The chain links TRBV29-1 to TRBJ2-7; 7 bases agree with TRBD1. Germline V lookup: CDR1 SQVTM, CDR2 ANQGSEA. The V and J ends lost 5 bases and 3 bases, in that order; junction bases with no gene match: 7. This CDR3 has 13 residues.

This clone was detected only a few times. This rearrangement joins TRBV4-1 to TRBJ2-7; 8 bases are shared with TRBD2. The J segment lost 5 bases and the V segment lost 6 bases, leaving 9 bases of the junction unmatched. The germline gives CDR1 MGHRA, CDR2 YSYEKL. CDR3 length equals 14 residues. The DNA of the CDR3 is TGCGCCAGCAGTCGACTAGCGTGGCTCCACGAGCAGTACTTC. Translating it yields CASSRLAWLHEQYF.

The chain is built from TRBV10-3 and TRBJ2-2; perhaps TRBD1 as D (5 bases). The CDR3 contains 16 residues. CDR1 and CDR2 from the germline V gene are ENHRY and SYGVKD. Trimming shortened V by 2 bases and J by 1 base, and 11 bases separated the two germline ends. CDR3 DNA sequence: TGTGCCATCAGTGAGAGTAGACAGCAGAACACCGGGGAGCTGTTTTTT. It translates to CAISESRQQNTGELFF.

This chain links TRBV4-1 with TRBJ2-3; 12 bases are shared with TRBD2. CDR1 MGHRA and CDR2 YSYEKL come from the germline V gene. J was trimmed by 5 bases and V by 1 base; bases with no gene match: 10. The CDR3 length is 18 residues. CDR3 nucleotide sequence: TGCGCCAGCAGCCAAGTAGTTCTAGCGGGGGGGCCGGAAGATACGCAGTATTTT. Residues: CASSQVVLAGGPEDTQYF.

The chain couples TRBV6-5 to TRBJ1-5; D remains ambiguous. Germline CDR1 reads MNHEY; CDR2 reads SVGAGI. This CDR3 has 15 amino acids. The germline V and J ends were trimmed by 0 bases and 11 bases, with 17 bases remaining between them. The CDR3 DNA reads TGTGCCAGCAGTTACTCGGCAACGGCGCTAGCGGCCCAGCATTTT. Translating it yields CASSYSATALAAQHF.

The rearrangement uses TRBV19 and TRBJ2-1, with 11 bases aligning to TRBD2. This CDR3 has 19 amino acids. V was clipped by 7 bases and J by 4 bases; unmatched bases: 18. Looked up from germline, CDR1 is LNHDA and CDR2 is SQIVND (reference sequence). The CDR3 region is CASTTSRGTSGGIYNEQFF. The CDR3 region has the DNA TGTGCCAGTACTACCTCCCGGGGGACTAGCGGCGGAATATACAATGAGCAGTTCTTC.

This clone came up once. The V gene is TRBV30, the J gene TRBJ2-5, with 7 positions matching TRBD1. The CDR3 runs to 12 residues. CDR1 is GTSNPN and CDR2 is SVGIG in the germline V gene (reference sequence). V trimming: 3 bases; J trimming: 11 bases; junction bases outside the gene matches: 9. The CDR3 DNA follows: TGTGCCTGGAGCAGACAGGGCGCGGAGCAGTACTTC. Encoded protein: CAWSRQGAEQYF.

This clone was counted only a few times. The chain carries TRBV7-8 and TRBJ1-2, with 8 bases lining up with TRBD1. The CDR3 spans 14 residues. Germline V CDR1 and CDR2: SGHVS, FQNEAQ. The V gene end was trimmed by 1 base and the J gene end by 5 bases; junction bases not matched to a gene: 3. CDR3 sequence: CASSLGTGGYGYTF. The CDR3 region has the DNA TGTGCCAGCAGCTTAGGAACAGGGGGGTATGGCTACACCTTC.